This entry describes one TCR beta chain. V was pared by 5 bases and J by 5 bases, with 15 bases between. The CDR3 contains 14 residues. In germline, CDR1 is SGHVS, CDR2 FQNEAQ. Only in-frame clones appear in the TCRdb table, and some are missing; sequencing was by immunoSEQ multiplex PCR. The sample yields about 380,000 clones, 85% to 95% seen once. The entry originates in a study of shared T cell receptors in the human thymus. Sample: thymocytes. This receptor was taken from a human donor. The chain has TRBV7-8 and TRBJ1-1, with D maybe TRBD1 (5 bases). The CDR3 sequence: CASSPGPEGTEAFF. In DNA form, the CDR3 reads TGTGCCAGCAGCCCGGGCCCCGAGGGGACTGAAGCTTTCTTT.